This section outlines one T cell receptor (beta chain) sequence together with its context. Its antigen is currently unknown. This sample is part of a study of cytotoxic CD8 clonotypes in ibrutinib-treated CLL. Genomic DNA in a quantity of 2 to 2.5 micrograms was derived from cryopreserved PBMCs for TCR beta libraries. Study results and caveats: Pretreatment clonality was elevated relative to age-matched healthy donors and paralleled circulating CD8+ T-cell counts.

Some clones are missing from TCRdb's copy, which holds only in-frame ones; the method was immunoSEQ multiplex PCR. The repertoire holds tens of thousands of clones, with approximately 82% as singletons. The clonotype was recovered from a human donor with chronic lymphocytic leukemia. The specimen comprised PBMCs, sampled after 24 months of ibrutinib treatment.

CDR3 protein: CASSPQGINHEQFF. In DNA, the CDR3 is TGTGCCAGCAGTCCGCAGGGTATTAACCATGAGCAGTTCTTC. The chain uses TRBV6-1 and TRBJ2-1; a weak D match, TRBD1 (5 bases). Germline loops: CDR1 MNHNS, CDR2 SASEGT. The length of the CDR3 is 14 residues. Trimming stripped 5 bases from V and 8 bases from J, with 16 bases between.